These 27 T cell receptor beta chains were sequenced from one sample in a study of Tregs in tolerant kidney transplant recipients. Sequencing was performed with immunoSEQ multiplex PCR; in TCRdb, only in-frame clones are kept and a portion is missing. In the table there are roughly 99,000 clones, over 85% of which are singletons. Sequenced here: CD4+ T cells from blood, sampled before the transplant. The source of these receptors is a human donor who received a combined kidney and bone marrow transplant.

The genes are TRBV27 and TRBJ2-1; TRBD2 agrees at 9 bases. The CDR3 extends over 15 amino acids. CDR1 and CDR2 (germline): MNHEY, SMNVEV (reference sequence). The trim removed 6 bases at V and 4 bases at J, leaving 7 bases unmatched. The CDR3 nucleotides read TGTGCCAGCAGCCTACTAGCGGGTGTATACAATGAGCAGTTCTTC. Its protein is CASSLLAGVYNEQFF.

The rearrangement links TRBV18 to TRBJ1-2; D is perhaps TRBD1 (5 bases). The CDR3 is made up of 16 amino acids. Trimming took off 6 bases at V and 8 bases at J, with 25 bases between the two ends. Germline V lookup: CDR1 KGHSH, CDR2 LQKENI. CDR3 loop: CASSAGQARPFEGYTF. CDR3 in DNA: TGTGCCAGCTCCGCGGGGCAGGCTAGGCCCTTTGAAGGCTACACCTTC. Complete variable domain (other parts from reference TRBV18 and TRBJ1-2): NAGVMQNPRHLVRRRGQEARLRCSPMKGHSHVYWYRQLPEEGLKFMVYLQKENIIDESGMPKERFSAEFPKEGPSILRIQQVVRGDSAAYFCASSAGQARPFEGYTFGSGTRLTVV.

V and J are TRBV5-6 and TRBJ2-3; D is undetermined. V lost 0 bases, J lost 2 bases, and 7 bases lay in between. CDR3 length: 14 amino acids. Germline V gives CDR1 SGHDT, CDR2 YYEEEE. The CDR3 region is CASSLGPLTDTQYF. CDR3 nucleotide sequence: TGTGCCAGCAGCTTGGGTCCTCTCACAGATACGCAGTATTTT.

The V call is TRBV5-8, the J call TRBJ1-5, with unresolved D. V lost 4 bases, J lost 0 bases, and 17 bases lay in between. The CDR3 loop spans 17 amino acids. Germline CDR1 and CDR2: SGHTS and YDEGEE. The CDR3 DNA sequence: TGTGCCAGCAGCCCGTTGAGCGGAATCTATAGCAATCAGCCCCAGCATTTT. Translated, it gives CASSPLSGIYSNQPQHF.

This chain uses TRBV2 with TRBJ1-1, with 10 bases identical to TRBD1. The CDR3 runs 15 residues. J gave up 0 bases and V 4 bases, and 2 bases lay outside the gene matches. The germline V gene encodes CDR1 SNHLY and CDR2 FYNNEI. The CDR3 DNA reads TGTGCCAGCAGTGGGGACAGGGGTCTGAACACTGAAGCTTTCTTT. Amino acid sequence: CASSGDRGLNTEAFF.

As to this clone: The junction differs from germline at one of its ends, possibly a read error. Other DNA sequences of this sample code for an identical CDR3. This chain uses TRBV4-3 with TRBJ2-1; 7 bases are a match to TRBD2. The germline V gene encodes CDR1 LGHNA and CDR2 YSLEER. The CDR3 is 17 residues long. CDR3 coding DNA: TGCGCCAGCAGCCGGTCGGGGGGAGAGAGCTCCTACAATGAGCAATTCTTC. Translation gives CASSRSGGESSYNEQFF.

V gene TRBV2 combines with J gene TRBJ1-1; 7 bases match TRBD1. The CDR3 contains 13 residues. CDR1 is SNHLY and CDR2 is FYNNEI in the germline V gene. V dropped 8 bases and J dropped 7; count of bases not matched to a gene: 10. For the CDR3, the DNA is TGTGCCAGCTCCCGGGGACAGCCGCTTGAAGCTTTCTTT. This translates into CASSRGQPLEAFF.

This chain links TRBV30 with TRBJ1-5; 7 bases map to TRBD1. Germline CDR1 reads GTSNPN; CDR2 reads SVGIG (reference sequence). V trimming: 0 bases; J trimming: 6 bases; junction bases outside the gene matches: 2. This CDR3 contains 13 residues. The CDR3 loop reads CAWSVKGAQPQHF. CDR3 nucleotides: TGTGCCTGGAGTGTCAAGGGGGCTCAGCCCCAGCATTTT.

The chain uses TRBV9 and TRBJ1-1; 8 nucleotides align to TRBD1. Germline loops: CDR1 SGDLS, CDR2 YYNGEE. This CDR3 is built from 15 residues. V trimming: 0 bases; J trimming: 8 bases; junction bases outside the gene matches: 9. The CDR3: CASSVGRQGAGEAFF. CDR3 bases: TGTGCCAGCAGCGTAGGACGGCAGGGGGCCGGGGAAGCTTTCTTT.

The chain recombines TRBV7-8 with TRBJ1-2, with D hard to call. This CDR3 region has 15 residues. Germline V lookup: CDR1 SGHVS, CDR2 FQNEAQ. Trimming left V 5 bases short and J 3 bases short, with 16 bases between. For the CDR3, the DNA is TGTGCCAGCAGCCTAGAAAGATTCCTACACTATGGCTACACCTTC. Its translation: CASSLERFLHYGYTF.

CDR3 coding DNA: TGTGCCAGCAGTCCGGAAGCGGGAGGACTCACAGATACGCAGTATTTT. The encoded protein is CASSPEAGGLTDTQYF. V is TRBV11-3 and J is TRBJ2-3, with 9 bases identical to TRBD2. V was pared by 6 bases and J by 2 bases, with 9 bases of the junction left unmatched. CDR1 is SGHNT and CDR2 is YENEEA in the germline V gene. There are 16 residues in the CDR3.

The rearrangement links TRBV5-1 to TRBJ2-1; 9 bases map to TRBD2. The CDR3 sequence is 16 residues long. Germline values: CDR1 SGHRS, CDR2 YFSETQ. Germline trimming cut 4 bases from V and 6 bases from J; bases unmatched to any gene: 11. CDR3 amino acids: CASSPRGLAGINEQFF. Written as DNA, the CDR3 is TGCGCCAGCAGCCCCCGAGGCCTAGCGGGGATCAATGAGCAGTTCTTC. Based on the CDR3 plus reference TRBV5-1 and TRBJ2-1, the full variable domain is KAGVTQTPRYLIKTRGQQVTLSCSPISGHRSVSWYQQTPGQGLQFLFEYFSETQRNKGNFPGRFSGRQFSNSRSEMNVSTLELGDSALYLCASSPRGLAGINEQFFGPGTRLTVL.

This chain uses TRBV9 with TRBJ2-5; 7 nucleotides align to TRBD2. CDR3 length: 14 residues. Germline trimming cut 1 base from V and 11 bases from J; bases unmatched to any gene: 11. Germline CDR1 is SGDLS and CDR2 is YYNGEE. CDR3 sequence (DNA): TGTGCCAGCAGCGTACGGGGGGACTACGGGGAGCAGTACTTC. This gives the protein CASSVRGDYGEQYF.

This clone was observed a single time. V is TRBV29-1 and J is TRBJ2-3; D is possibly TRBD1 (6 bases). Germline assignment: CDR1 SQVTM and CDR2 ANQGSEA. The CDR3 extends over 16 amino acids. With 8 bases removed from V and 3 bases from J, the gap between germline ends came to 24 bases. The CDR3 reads CSTLGPAGEGTDTQYF. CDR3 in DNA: TGCAGCACCCTCGGGCCGGCAGGGGAAGGAACAGATACGCAGTATTTT.

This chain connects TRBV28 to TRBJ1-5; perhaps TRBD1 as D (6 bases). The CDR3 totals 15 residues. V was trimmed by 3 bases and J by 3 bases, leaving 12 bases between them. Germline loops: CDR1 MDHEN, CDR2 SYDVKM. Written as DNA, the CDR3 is TGTGCCAGCAGTTTGTCAGGGGTCCACAATCAGCCCCAGCATTTT. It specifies CASSLSGVHNQPQHF.

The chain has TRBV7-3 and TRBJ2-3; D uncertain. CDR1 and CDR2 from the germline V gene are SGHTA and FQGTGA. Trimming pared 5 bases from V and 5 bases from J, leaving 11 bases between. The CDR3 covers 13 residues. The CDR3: CASSNPGGDTQYF. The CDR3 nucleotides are TGTGCCAGCAGCAACCCAGGTGGAGATACGCAGTATTTT.

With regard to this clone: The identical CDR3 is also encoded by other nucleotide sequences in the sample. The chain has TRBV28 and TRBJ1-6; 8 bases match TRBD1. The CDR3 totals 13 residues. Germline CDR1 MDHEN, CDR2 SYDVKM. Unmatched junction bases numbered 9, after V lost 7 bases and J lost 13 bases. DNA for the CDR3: TGTGCCAGCAAGGAGACAGGGGAATCCCCCCTCCACTTT. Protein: CASKETGESPLHF.

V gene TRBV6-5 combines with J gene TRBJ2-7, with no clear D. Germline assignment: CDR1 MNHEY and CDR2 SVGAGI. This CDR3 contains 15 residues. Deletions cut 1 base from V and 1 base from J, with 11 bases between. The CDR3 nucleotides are TGTGCCAGCAGTTACTACCCAGGCCGGTCCTACGAGCAGTACTTC. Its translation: CASSYYPGRSYEQYF.

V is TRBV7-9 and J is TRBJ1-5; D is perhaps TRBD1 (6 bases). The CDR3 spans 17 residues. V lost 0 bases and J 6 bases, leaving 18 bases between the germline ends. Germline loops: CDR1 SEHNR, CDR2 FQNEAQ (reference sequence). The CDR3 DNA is TGTGCCAGCAGCTTAGCGATCGACTCAGGGGCGGCTCAGCCCCAGCATTTT. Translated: CASSLAIDSGAAQPQHF. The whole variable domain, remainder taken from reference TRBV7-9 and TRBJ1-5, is DTGVSQNPRHKITKRGQNVTFRCDPISEHNRLYWYRQTLGQGPEFLTYFQNEAQLEKSRLLSDRFSAERPKGSFSTLEIQRTEQGDSAMYLCASSLAIDSGAAQPQHFGDGTRLSIL.

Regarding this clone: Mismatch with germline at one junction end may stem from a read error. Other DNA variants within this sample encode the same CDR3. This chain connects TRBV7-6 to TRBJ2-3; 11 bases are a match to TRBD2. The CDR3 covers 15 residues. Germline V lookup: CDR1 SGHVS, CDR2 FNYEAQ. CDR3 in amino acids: CASSLAGGSTDTQYF. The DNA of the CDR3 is TGTGCCAGCAGCCTAGCGGGAGGAAGCACAGATACGCAGTATTTT.

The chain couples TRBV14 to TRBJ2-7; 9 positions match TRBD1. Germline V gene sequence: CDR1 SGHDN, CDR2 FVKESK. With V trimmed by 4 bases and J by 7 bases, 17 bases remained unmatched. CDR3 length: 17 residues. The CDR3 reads CASSPGTGNKGYLEQYF. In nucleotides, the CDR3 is TGTGCCAGCAGCCCCGGGACAGGGAATAAAGGTTATCTTGAGCAGTACTTC.

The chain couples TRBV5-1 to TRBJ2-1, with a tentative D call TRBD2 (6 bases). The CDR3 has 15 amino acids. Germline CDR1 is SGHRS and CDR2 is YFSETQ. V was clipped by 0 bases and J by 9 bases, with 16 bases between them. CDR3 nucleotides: TGCGCCAGCAGCTTGGCTCCGGGAGAGGGAGCTGAGCAGTTCTTC. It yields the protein CASSLAPGEGAEQFF. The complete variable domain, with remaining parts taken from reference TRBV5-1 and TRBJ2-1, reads KAGVTQTPRYLIKTRGQQVTLSCSPISGHRSVSWYQQTPGQGLQFLFEYFSETQRNKGNFPGRFSGRQFSNSRSEMNVSTLELGDSALYLCASSLAPGEGAEQFFGPGTRLTVL.

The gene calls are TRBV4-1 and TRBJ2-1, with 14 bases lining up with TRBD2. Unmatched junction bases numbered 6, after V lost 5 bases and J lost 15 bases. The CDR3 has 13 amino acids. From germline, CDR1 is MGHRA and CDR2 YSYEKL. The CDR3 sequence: CASSSTGLAGGFF. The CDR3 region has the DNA TGCGCCAGCAGCTCCACTGGACTAGCGGGGGGGTTCTTC.

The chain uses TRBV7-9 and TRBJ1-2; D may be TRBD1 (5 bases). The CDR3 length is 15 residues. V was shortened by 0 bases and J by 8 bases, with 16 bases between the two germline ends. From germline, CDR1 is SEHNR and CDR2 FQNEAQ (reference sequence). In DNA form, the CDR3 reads TGTGCCAGCAGCTTAGCGCTTGGAGGGGCGGGAGGCTACACCTTC. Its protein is CASSLALGGAGGYTF. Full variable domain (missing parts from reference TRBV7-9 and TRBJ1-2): DTGVSQNPRHKITKRGQNVTFRCDPISEHNRLYWYRQTLGQGPEFLTYFQNEAQLEKSRLLSDRFSAERPKGSFSTLEIQRTEQGDSAMYLCASSLALGGAGGYTFGSGTRLTVV.

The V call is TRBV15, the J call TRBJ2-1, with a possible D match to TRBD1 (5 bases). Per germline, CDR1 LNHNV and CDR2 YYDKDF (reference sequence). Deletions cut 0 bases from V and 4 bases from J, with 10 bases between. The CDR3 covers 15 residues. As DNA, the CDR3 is TGTGCCACCAGCAGAGATCAGGGTGGATACAATGAGCAGTTCTTC. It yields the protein CATSRDQGGYNEQFF.

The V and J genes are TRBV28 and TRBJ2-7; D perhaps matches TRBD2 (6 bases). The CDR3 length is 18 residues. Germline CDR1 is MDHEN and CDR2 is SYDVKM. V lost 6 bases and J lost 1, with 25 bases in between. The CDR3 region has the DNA TGTGCCAGCAGCCCCCGGGGGACGGAGCACTATCGATCCTACGAGCAGTACTTC. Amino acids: CASSPRGTEHYRSYEQYF.

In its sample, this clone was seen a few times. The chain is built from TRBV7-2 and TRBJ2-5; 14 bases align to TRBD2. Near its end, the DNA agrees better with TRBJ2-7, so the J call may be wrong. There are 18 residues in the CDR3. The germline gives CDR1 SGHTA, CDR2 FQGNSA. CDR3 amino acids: CASSLGTSGRTLSYEQYF. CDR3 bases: TGTGCCAGCAGCTTAGGGACTAGCGGGAGGACCCTCTCCTACGAGCAGTACTTC.